Below are 10 T cell receptor beta chains sequenced from a single sample in a study of blood T cell repertoires in COVID-19. Sequenced by immunoSEQ multiplex PCR; TCRdb stores in-frame clones only, minus some. The sample has tens of thousands of clones, roughly three quarters seen once. Material: peripheral blood. Receptors were obtained from an elderly man with acute or convalescent COVID-19.

The V call is TRBV11-3, the J call TRBJ2-1; possibly TRBD2 for D (5 bases). The CDR3 runs 13 residues. Deletions cut 5 bases from V and 5 bases from J, with 10 bases between. Germline-derived CDR1 and CDR2 are SGHNT and YENEEA. The CDR3 DNA is TGTGCCAGCAGCGCGGGCCCAGACAATGAGCAGTTCTTC. Amino acids: CASSAGPDNEQFF.

V usage is TRBV19 and J usage is TRBJ2-2; the D is unclear. Trimming left V 1 base short and J 4 bases short, with 13 bases between. The CDR3 has 16 residues. Germline V lookup: CDR1 LNHDA, CDR2 SQIVND (reference sequence). The CDR3 is CASSIVPARGTGELFF. Here the CDR3 DNA reads TGTGCCAGTAGTATAGTCCCAGCCCGAGGCACCGGGGAGCTGTTTTTT.

CDR3 loop: CSASGSDSGSYNEQFF. CDR3 DNA: TGCAGTGCTAGTGGTAGCGATAGCGGCTCCTACAATGAGCAGTTCTTC. This chain links TRBV20-1 with TRBJ2-1; maybe TRBD2 (6 bases). This CDR3 has 16 amino acids. The germline V and J ends were trimmed by 3 bases and 0 bases, with 15 bases remaining between them. Germline V gene lookup returns CDR1 DFQATT and CDR2 SNEGSKA (reference sequence).

The V call is TRBV30, the J call TRBJ2-4; 9 nucleotides align to TRBD1. The ends lost 2 bases at V and 2 bases at J; junction bases unmatched: 10. The germline V gene has CDR1 GTSNPN and CDR2 SVGIG (reference sequence). The CDR3 spans 17 residues. This CDR3 is CAWSHRDRVVSKNIQYF. CDR3 nucleotides: TGTGCCTGGAGTCATCGGGACAGGGTTGTTTCCAAAAACATTCAGTACTTC.

The chain couples TRBV7-3 to TRBJ2-1, with D tentatively TRBD2 (5 bases). The germline CDR1 and CDR2 sequences are SGHTA and FQGTGA. This CDR3 contains 13 residues. V was cut by 2 bases and J by 8 bases, with 10 bases left in between. The CDR3, as DNA: TGTGCCAGCAGCTTATCGTCGGAGGATGAGCAGTTCTTC. Translating it yields CASSLSSEDEQFF.

The rearrangement joins TRBV5-4 to TRBJ2-2; a weak D match, TRBD1 (6 bases). Trimming removed 4 bases at V and 7 bases at J, with 8 bases between. Germline lookup yields CDR1 SGHNT and CDR2 YYREEE (reference sequence). The CDR3 loop spans 12 amino acids. The CDR3 sequence is CASSPDSGELFF. Here the CDR3 DNA reads TGTGCCAGCAGCCCGGACAGCGGGGAGCTGTTTTTT. The full variable domain, completed using reference TRBV5-4 and TRBJ2-2, is ETGVTQSPTHLIKTRGQQVTLRCSSQSGHNTVSWYQQALGQGPQFIFQYYREEENGRGNFPPRFSGLQFPNYSSELNVNALELDDSALYLCASSPDSGELFFGEGSRLTVL.

This clone turned up a few times. The chain carries TRBV9 and TRBJ2-5; a weak D match, TRBD1 (5 bases). The CDR3 runs to 19 residues. Per the germline V gene, CDR1 is SGDLS and CDR2 is YYNGEE. Trimming pared 2 bases from V and 0 bases from J, leaving 23 bases between. CDR3 sequence: CASSVGLGATTPNQETQYF. CDR3 nucleotide sequence: TGTGCCAGCAGCGTGGGGTTAGGGGCGACAACCCCCAACCAAGAGACCCAGTACTTC.

The V and J genes are TRBV2 and TRBJ1-4; 8 nucleotides line up with TRBD1. V trimming: 6 bases; J trimming: 0 bases; junction bases outside the gene matches: 3. The CDR3 has 15 residues. Germline lookup yields CDR1 SNHLY and CDR2 FYNNEI. CDR3 DNA: TGTGCCAGCAGGGAGGGACAGGCAACTAATGAAAAACTGTTTTTT. It encodes CASREGQATNEKLFF. The variable domain in full, completed from reference TRBV2 and TRBJ1-4, reads EPEVTQTPSHQVTQMGQEVILRCVPISNHLYFYWYRQILGQKVEFLVSFYNNEISEKSEIFDDQFSVERPDGSNFTLKIRSTKLEDSAMYFCASREGQATNEKLFFGSGTQLSVL.

The V gene is TRBV5-6, the J gene TRBJ2-1, with 10 bases lining up with TRBD1. This CDR3 spans 14 amino acids. The J segment lost 6 bases and the V segment lost 0 bases, leaving 0 bases of the junction unmatched. The germline CDR1 and CDR2 sequences are SGHDT and YYEEEE. CDR3 sequence: CASSLGTGGNEQFF. For the CDR3, the DNA is TGTGCCAGCAGCTTGGGGACAGGGGGCAATGAGCAGTTCTTC.

The J gene is TRBJ2-3, the V gene TRBV18; D not resolved. V was shortened by 1 base and J by 13 bases, with 15 bases between the two germline ends. The CDR3 has 13 residues. Germline assignment: CDR1 KGHSH and CDR2 LQKENI. CDR3 in DNA: TGTGCCAGCTCACCACTTGAGGCCCCCTGGGAGTATTTT. Translated: CASSPLEAPWEYF.